These 28 T cell receptor beta chains came from one sample sequenced in a study of cytomegalovirus exposure and HLA in healthy donors. The PCR had 60 Vbeta and 13 Jbeta primers. Measured with immunoSEQ multiplex PCR; TCRdb has only the in-frame clones, and not every one. The sample yields around 20,000 clones, approximately 70% seen once. The sequencing input was PBMCs. The receptors here all came from a man aged 18 to 30 in good health and CMV-seronegative.

The chain links TRBV14 to TRBJ1-1, with no clear D. V dropped 0 bases and J dropped 1 base, with 9 bases sitting between them. From germline, CDR1 is SGHDN and CDR2 FVKESK. The length of the CDR3 is 15 residues. CDR3 nucleotide sequence: TGTGCCAGCAGCCAAGATTCTTTCTGGAACACTGAAGCTTTCTTT. The encoded protein is CASSQDSFWNTEAFF.

For the CDR3, the DNA is TGTGCCAGCAGCGACACAGGTAATCAGCCCCAGCATTTT. Protein product: CASSDTGNQPQHF. The gene calls are TRBV9 and TRBJ1-5, with D possibly TRBD1 on 5 matching bases. The CDR3 consists of 13 residues. Germline values: CDR1 SGDLS, CDR2 YYNGEE. Between the trimmed V and J ends, which lost 3 bases and 4 bases, there was a span of 8 bases.

V and J are TRBV30 and TRBJ2-5, with unresolved D. V was shortened by 3 bases and J by 4 bases, with 6 bases between the two germline ends. This CDR3 spans 11 amino acids. Germline V gene sequence: CDR1 GTSNPN, CDR2 SVGIG (reference sequence). Written as DNA, the CDR3 is TGTGCCTGGAGCGGTCGAGAGACCCAGTACTTC. This gives the protein CAWSGRETQYF.

Here the CDR3 reads CASSPGEGLYGYTF. The CDR3 DNA is TGTGCCAGCAGCCCTGGGGAGGGCCTCTATGGCTACACCTTC. This sequence joins TRBV2 and TRBJ1-2; D remains ambiguous. The V gene's germline CDR1 is SNHLY and CDR2 FYNNEI. Trimming pared 6 bases from V and 4 bases from J, leaving 15 bases between. CDR3 length: 14 residues.

The chain is built from TRBV6-5 and TRBJ1-2, with unresolved D. V dropped 0 bases and J dropped 1 base, with 6 bases sitting between them. Germline-derived CDR1 and CDR2 are MNHEY and SVGAGI. The CDR3 is 14 amino acids. The CDR3 loop reads CASSYSGLNYGYTF. In nucleotides, the CDR3 is TGTGCCAGCAGTTACTCGGGCCTTAACTATGGCTACACCTTC.

The chain links TRBV6-1 to TRBJ2-5; maybe TRBD1 (5 bases). This CDR3 is built from 12 residues. V was shortened by 4 bases and J by 9 bases, with 12 bases between the two germline ends. CDR1 and CDR2 (germline): MNHNS, SASEGT. The CDR3 nucleotides are TGTGCCAGCAGTGTCAGGGATGGGGCCCAGTACTTC. Its translation is CASSVRDGAQYF.

In DNA, the CDR3 is TGTGCCAGCAGCAATTTGGGAGGGGAAGCATCACCCCTCCACTTT. Amino acids: CASSNLGGEASPLHF. The rearrangement joins TRBV4-2 to TRBJ1-6; D possibly corresponds to TRBD1 (5 bases). V was cut by 5 bases and J by 10 bases, with 18 bases left in between. CDR3 length: 15 amino acids. CDR1 and CDR2 (germline): LGHNA, YNFKEQ.

The chain links TRBV5-1 to TRBJ2-1; 11 nucleotides align to TRBD2. The CDR3 consists of 15 residues. Germline lookup yields CDR1 SGHRS and CDR2 YFSETQ. V shed 3 bases and J 10 bases; nucleotides not matched to a gene: 9. The CDR3 DNA is TGCGCCAGCAGCTCCTTAGCGGGAGGGCCAAGGGAGCAGTTCTTC. This encodes CASSSLAGGPREQFF.

V is TRBV30 and J is TRBJ2-2, with 8 nucleotides matching TRBD1. Trimming took 8 bases from V and 0 from J; bases not matched to a gene: 5. This CDR3 is 14 amino acids long. The germline gives CDR1 GTSNPN, CDR2 SVGIG (reference sequence). CDR3 DNA: TGTGCCCGCCAGGGGGCCTCGAACACCGGGGAGCTGTTTTTT. It yields the protein CARQGASNTGELFF.

The V call is TRBV9, the J call TRBJ2-3, with 7 bases aligning to TRBD1. The CDR3 has 13 amino acids. J lost 6 bases, V lost 4 bases, and 5 bases had no gene match. CDR1 is SGDLS, CDR2 YYNGEE, per germline. The CDR3 reads CASSLLTGDTQYF. Written as DNA, the CDR3 is TGTGCCAGCAGCCTATTGACAGGGGATACGCAGTATTTT.

This clone was picked up a small number of times. The V call is TRBV5-8, the J call TRBJ2-7; TRBD1 agrees at 8 bases. The CDR3 runs 18 residues. J gave up 5 bases and V 2 bases, and 18 bases lay outside the gene matches. From germline, CDR1 is SGHTS and CDR2 YDEGEE. CDR3 DNA: TGTGCCAGCAGCTTACTCTTAATCAGGACAGGGCGAAGGAACGAGCAGTACTTC. It yields the protein CASSLLLIRTGRRNEQYF.

The CDR3 bases are TGTGCCAGCAGCCTAACAGACAGGGCTGAAGCTTTCTTT. It codes for CASSLTDRAEAFF. The chain carries TRBV6-5 and TRBJ1-1; 7 bases map to TRBD1. Germline CDR1 is MNHEY and CDR2 is SVGAGI. CDR3 length: 13 amino acids. V lost 6 bases, J lost 6 bases, and 7 bases stayed unmatched.

The rearrangement joins TRBV30 to TRBJ1-5; D is unclear. This CDR3 has 13 residues. The germline V gene has CDR1 GTSNPN and CDR2 SVGIG (reference sequence). V was shortened by 3 bases and J by 2 bases, with 8 bases between the two germline ends. CDR3 nucleotides: TGTGCCTGGAGCGCGCCCGGCAATCAGCCCCAGCATTTT. It translates to CAWSAPGNQPQHF.

The chain uses TRBV7-6 and TRBJ1-5; D gene ambiguous. Germline assignment: CDR1 SGHVS and CDR2 FNYEAQ. CDR3 length: 14 amino acids. Between the trimmed V and J ends, which lost 2 bases and 10 bases, there was a span of 15 bases. CDR3 nucleotide sequence: TGTGCCAGCAGCTTACTCCCGGGATCAGGTCCCCAGCATTTT. This translates into CASSLLPGSGPQHF. Full variable domain (remainder filled in from reference TRBV7-6 and TRBJ1-5): GAGVSQSPRYKVTKRGQDVALRCDPISGHVSLYWYRQALGQGPEFLTYFNYEAQQDKSGLPNDRFSAERPEGSISTLTIQRTEQRDSAMYRCASSLLPGSGPQHFGDGTRLSIL.

The chain joins TRBV6-5 to TRBJ2-4; TRBD2 matches 8 bases. V gave up 6 bases and J gave up 6 bases; unmatched junction bases: 4. The CDR3 is 13 amino acids. The germline gives CDR1 MNHEY, CDR2 SVGAGI. CDR3 in DNA: TGTGCCAGCAGACCGGGAGGGGGAAACATTCAGTACTTC. Translation gives CASRPGGGNIQYF.

This chain joins TRBV29-1 and TRBJ1-2; D is undetermined. Looked up from germline, CDR1 is SQVTM and CDR2 is ANQGSEA. CDR3 length: 11 residues. CDR3 protein: CIVGANYGYTF. DNA of the CDR3: TGCATCGTCGGGGCTAACTATGGCTACACCTTC.

V is TRBV19 and J is TRBJ1-1; 9 bases line up with TRBD1. V dropped 5 bases and J dropped 8; count of bases not matched to a gene: 6. Germline values: CDR1 LNHDA, CDR2 SQIVND (reference sequence). CDR3 length: 13 residues. The CDR3 DNA sequence: TGTGCCAGTAGTGACAGGGGGGTCACCGAAGCTTTCTTT. It codes for CASSDRGVTEAFF.

This chain links TRBV30 with TRBJ1-2; 8 positions agree with TRBD1. V lost 1 base and J lost 5; bases outside the gene matches: 6. The CDR3 has 14 amino acids. Germline-derived CDR1 and CDR2 are GTSNPN and SVGIG (reference sequence). CDR3 region: CAWSAPGGGYGYTF. The CDR3 nucleotides read TGTGCCTGGAGTGCCCCAGGGGGCGGATATGGCTACACCTTC. The full variable domain, in which reference TRBV30 and TRBJ1-2 provide the parts outside the CDR3, is SQTIHQWPATLVQPVGSPLSLECTVEGTSNPNLYWYRQAAGRGLQLLFYSVGIGQISSEVPQNLSASRPQDRQFILSSKKLLLSDSGFYLCAWSAPGGGYGYTFGSGTRLTVV.

The chain carries TRBV2 and TRBJ1-1; a possible D gene is TRBD1 (5 bases). V lost 5 bases and J 2 bases, leaving 18 bases between the germline ends. The CDR3 consists of 16 residues. Germline CDR1 is SNHLY and CDR2 is FYNNEI. In DNA form, the CDR3 reads TGTGCCAGCAGTCATGGGGCCGGGGGTCACAACACTGAAGCTTTCTTT. It specifies CASSHGAGGHNTEAFF.

The chain employs TRBV28 and TRBJ1-2; weak D call: TRBD1 (5 bases). The V end lost 5 bases, the J end lost 2 bases, and 9 bases lay between the germline ends. The V gene's germline CDR1 is MDHEN and CDR2 SYDVKM. The CDR3 covers 13 residues. DNA for the CDR3: TGTGCCAGCAGTGAGACAGAAAACTATGGCTACACCTTC. Translated: CASSETENYGYTF.

This chain uses TRBV5-6 with TRBJ1-2, with 7 bases fitting TRBD1. This CDR3 is built from 13 residues. Germline V gives CDR1 SGHDT, CDR2 YYEEEE. Germline trimming cut 4 bases from V and 2 bases from J; bases unmatched to any gene: 2. CDR3 region: CASSPDRNYGYTF. The CDR3 DNA reads as TGTGCCAGCAGCCCGGACAGGAACTATGGCTACACCTTC.

The CDR3, as DNA: TGTGCCAGCAGCCGGGGGGCTGGTGGGGCCAACGTCCTGACTTTC. This codes for CASSRGAGGANVLTF. This chain connects TRBV6-5 to TRBJ2-6, with D maybe TRBD2 (7 bases). Germline lookup yields CDR1 MNHEY and CDR2 SVGAGI. Between the trimmed V and J ends, which lost 6 bases and 3 bases, there was a span of 12 bases. This CDR3 spans 15 amino acids.

In DNA form, the CDR3 reads TGTGCCAGCAGTGACGGAGTGAACACTGAAGCTTTCTTT. Translated: CASSDGVNTEAFF. The chain carries TRBV2 and TRBJ1-1; D call uncertain. V was clipped by 3 bases and J by 0 bases, with 5 bases between them. From germline, CDR1 is SNHLY and CDR2 FYNNEI. The CDR3 spans 13 residues. The full variable domain, in which reference TRBV2 and TRBJ1-1 provide the parts outside the CDR3, is EPEVTQTPSHQVTQMGQEVILRCVPISNHLYFYWYRQILGQKVEFLVSFYNNEISEKSEIFDDQFSVERPDGSNFTLKIRSTKLEDSAMYFCASSDGVNTEAFFGQGTRLTVV.

This chain connects TRBV5-1 to TRBJ1-2; D uncertain. Per the germline V gene, CDR1 is SGHRS and CDR2 is YFSETQ. The CDR3 contains 14 residues. Trimming removed 0 bases from V and 4 bases from J, with 10 bases in between. The CDR3 DNA sequence: TGCGCCAGCAGCTTGGGTCTTGGAGGCTATGGCTACACCTTC. It is translated as CASSLGLGGYGYTF. Using reference TRBV5-1 and TRBJ1-2 for the parts outside the CDR3, the full variable domain is KAGVTQTPRYLIKTRGQQVTLSCSPISGHRSVSWYQQTPGQGLQFLFEYFSETQRNKGNFPGRFSGRQFSNSRSEMNVSTLELGDSALYLCASSLGLGGYGYTFGSGTRLTVV.

V is TRBV7-9 and J is TRBJ1-2; D is unresolved. V gave up 5 bases and J gave up 4 bases, with 11 bases separating them. CDR3 size: 13 residues. The germline V gene encodes CDR1 SEHNR and CDR2 FQNEAQ (reference sequence). CDR3 nucleotide sequence: TGTGCCAGCAGCCCGGCGGGCCTCTATGGCTACACCTTC. Its protein is CASSPAGLYGYTF. Together with reference TRBV7-9 and TRBJ1-2, the CDR3 gives the full variable domain: DTGVSQNPRHKITKRGQNVTFRCDPISEHNRLYWYRQTLGQGPEFLTYFQNEAQLEKSRLLSDRFSAERPKGSFSTLEIQRTEQGDSAMYLCASSPAGLYGYTFGSGTRLTVV.

The chain has TRBV7-3 and TRBJ2-7, with 7 bases lining up with TRBD1. The CDR3 spans 15 residues. V gave up 4 bases and J gave up 1 base; unmatched junction bases: 7. Germline assignment: CDR1 SGHTA and CDR2 FQGTGA. CDR3 bases: TGTGCCAGCAGCTCTACTGGACAGGCGTCCTACGAGCAGTACTTC. Its translation is CASSSTGQASYEQYF. Complete variable domain (other parts from reference TRBV7-3 and TRBJ2-7): GAGVSQTPSNKVTEKGKYVELRCDPISGHTALYWYRQSLGQGPEFLIYFQGTGAADDSGLPNDRFFAVRPEGSVSTLKIQRTERGDSAVYLCASSSTGQASYEQYFGPGTRLTVT.

The rearrangement joins TRBV29-1 to TRBJ1-1; 7 bases fit TRBD1. With 3 bases clipped from V and 1 base from J, the junction kept 2 bases outside the gene matches. The CDR3 has 13 amino acids. Germline assignment: CDR1 SQVTM and CDR2 ANQGSEA. The CDR3 DNA reads as TGCAGCGTTGAGCGGGACAGGAACACTGAAGCTTTCTTT. The encoded protein is CSVERDRNTEAFF.

V and J are TRBV6-5 and TRBJ1-4; 10 bases line up with TRBD1. CDR3 length: 14 amino acids. J gave up 10 bases and V 5 bases, and 7 bases lay outside the gene matches. The germline V gene has CDR1 MNHEY and CDR2 SVGAGI. The CDR3 protein is CASSRTGGSGKLFF. As DNA, the CDR3 is TGTGCCAGCAGTCGGACAGGGGGATCCGGAAAACTGTTTTTT.